The clone carrying this T cell receptor beta chain was observed many times. The data belong to a study of T cells in Graves' hyperthyroidism and ophthalmopathy. Trimming left V 0 bases short and J 4 bases short, with 4 bases between. CDR1 and CDR2 (germline): GTSNPN, SVGIG (reference sequence). The CDR3 spans 11 residues. Template material for amplifying TCR beta CDR3 regions consisted of RNA transcripts. The HTBI primer set was used in a first-round RT-PCR of the TCR CDR3. TCRdb called the multiplex PCR reads again in MiXCR, with one record for every CDR3 protein. The sample lists under 400,000 distinct CDR3 sequences; under 15% were seen once. Extraction of PBMCs used roughly 9.6 ml of fresh peripheral blood.

This chain links TRBV30 with TRBJ2-7; D gene unclear. The source of this sequence is a woman under 30 with Graves' hyperthyroidism. Sequencing was carried out using blood. The DNA of the CDR3 is TGTGCCTGGAGTGTACAATACGAGCAGTACTTC. Translation: CAWSVQYEQYF.